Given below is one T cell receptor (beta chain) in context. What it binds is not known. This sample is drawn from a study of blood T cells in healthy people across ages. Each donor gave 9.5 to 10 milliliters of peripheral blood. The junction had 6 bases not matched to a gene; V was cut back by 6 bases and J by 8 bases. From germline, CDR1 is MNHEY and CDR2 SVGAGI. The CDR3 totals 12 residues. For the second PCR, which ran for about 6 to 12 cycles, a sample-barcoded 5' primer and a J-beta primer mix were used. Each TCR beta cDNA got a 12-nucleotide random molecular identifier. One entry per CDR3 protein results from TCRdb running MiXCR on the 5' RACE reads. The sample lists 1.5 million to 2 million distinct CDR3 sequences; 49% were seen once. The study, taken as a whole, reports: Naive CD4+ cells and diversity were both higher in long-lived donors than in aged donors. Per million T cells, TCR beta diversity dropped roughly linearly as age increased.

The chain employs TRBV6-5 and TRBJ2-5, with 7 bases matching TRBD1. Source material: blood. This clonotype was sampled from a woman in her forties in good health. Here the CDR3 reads CASSHGQDTQYF. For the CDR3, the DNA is TGTGCCAGCAGCCACGGACAGGACACCCAGTACTTC.